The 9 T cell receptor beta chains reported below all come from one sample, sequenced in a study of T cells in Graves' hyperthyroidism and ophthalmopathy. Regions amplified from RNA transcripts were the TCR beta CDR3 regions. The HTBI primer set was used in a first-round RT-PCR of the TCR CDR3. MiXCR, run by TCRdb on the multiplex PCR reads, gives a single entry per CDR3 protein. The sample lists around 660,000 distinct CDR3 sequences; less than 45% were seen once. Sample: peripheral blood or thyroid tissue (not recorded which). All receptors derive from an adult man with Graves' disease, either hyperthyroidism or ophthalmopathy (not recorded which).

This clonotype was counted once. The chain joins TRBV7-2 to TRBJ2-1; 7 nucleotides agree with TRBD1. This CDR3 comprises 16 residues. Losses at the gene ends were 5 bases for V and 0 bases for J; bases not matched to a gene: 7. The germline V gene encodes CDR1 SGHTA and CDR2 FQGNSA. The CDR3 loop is CASSPPGQSSYNEQFF. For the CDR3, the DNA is TGTGCCAGCAGCCCGCCGGGACAGAGCTCCTACAATGAGCAGTTCTTC.

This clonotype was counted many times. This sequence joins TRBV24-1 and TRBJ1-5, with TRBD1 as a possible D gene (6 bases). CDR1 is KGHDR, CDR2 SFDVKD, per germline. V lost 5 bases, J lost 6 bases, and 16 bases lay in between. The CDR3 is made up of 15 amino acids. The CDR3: CATSAARGPSQPQHF. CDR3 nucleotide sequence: TGTGCCACCAGTGCCGCCCGGGGGCCAAGTCAGCCCCAGCATTTT.

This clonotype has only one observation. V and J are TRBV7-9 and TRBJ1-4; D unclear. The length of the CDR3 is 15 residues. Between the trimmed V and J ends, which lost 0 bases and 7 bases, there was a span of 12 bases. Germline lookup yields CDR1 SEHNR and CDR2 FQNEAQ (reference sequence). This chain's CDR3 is CASSLASAAGEKLFF. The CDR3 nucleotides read TGTGCCAGCAGCTTAGCGTCAGCGGCAGGTGAAAAACTGTTTTTT.

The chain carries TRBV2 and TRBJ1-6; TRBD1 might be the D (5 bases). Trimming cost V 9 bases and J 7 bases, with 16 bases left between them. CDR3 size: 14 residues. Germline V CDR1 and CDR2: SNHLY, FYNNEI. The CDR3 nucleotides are TGTGCCAGTAACTTCAGGGTTCTAAATTCACCCCTCCACTTT. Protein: CASNFRVLNSPLHF.

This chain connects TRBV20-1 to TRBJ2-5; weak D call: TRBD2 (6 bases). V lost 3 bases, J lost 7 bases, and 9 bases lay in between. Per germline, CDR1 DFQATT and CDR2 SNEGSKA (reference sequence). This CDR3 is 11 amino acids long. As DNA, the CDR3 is TGCAGTGCTAGTCCGGGAGTGACCCAGTACTTC. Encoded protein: CSASPGVTQYF.

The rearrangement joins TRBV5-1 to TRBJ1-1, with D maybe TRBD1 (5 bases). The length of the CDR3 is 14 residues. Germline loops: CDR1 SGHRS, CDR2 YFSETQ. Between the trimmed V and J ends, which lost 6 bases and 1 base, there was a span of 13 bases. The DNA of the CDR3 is TGCGCCAGCACCCAGGGAGTGGGGAACACTGAAGCTTTCTTT. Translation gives CASTQGVGNTEAFF.

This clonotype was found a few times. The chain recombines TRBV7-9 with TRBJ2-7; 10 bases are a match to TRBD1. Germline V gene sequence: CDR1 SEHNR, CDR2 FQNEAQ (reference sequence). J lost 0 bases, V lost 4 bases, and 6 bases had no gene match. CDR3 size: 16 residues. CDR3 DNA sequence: TGTGCCAGCAGCTCCGGGACAGGGGCCAGCTCCTACGAGCAGTACTTC. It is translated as CASSSGTGASSYEQYF.

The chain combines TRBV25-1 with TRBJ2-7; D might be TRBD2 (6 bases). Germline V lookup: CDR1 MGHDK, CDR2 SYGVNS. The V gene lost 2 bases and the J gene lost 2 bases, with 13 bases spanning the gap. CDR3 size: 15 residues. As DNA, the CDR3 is TGTGCCAGCAGTGAAGTACGGGGGACCCCCTACGAGCAGTACTTC. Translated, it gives CASSEVRGTPYEQYF.

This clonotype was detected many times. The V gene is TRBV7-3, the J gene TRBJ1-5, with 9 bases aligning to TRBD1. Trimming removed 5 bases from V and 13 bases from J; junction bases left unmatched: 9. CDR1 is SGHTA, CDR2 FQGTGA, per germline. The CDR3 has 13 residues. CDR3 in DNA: TGTGCCAGCAGCCTAGACGACAGGGGGGTGCAGCATTTT. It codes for CASSLDDRGVQHF. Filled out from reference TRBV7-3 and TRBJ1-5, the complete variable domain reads GAGVSQTPSNKVTEKGKYVELRCDPISGHTALYWYRQSLGQGPEFLIYFQGTGAADDSGLPNDRFFAVRPEGSVSTLKIQRTERGDSAVYLCASSLDDRGVQHFGDGTRLSIL.